This record looks at one T cell receptor beta chain sequence and its context. The antigen remains unidentified. General study results and limits: Tumor memory CD4+ T cell TCR gene usage was found to cluster with blood and lymph node memory CD4+ cells and with lymph node naive CD4+ cells.

CDR3 length equals 14 residues. The germline gives CDR1 PRHDT, CDR2 FYEKMQ (reference sequence). V dropped 8 bases and J dropped 2 bases, with 14 bases sitting between them. TCRdb fed the 5' RACE reads into MiXCR, producing one record per CDR3 protein. There are 45,000 to 60,000 distinct CDR3 sequences in the sample; about 24% occur only once, and 2.5% to 4% lies in the top ten. This TCR came from a female donor with breast cancer. This rearrangement joins TRBV13 to TRBJ2-3; D possibly corresponds to TRBD1 (5 bases). The material sequenced was tumor-infiltrating naive CD4+ T cells sorted from the breast tumor. As for subset: naive CD4+ T cells, CD4+CD45RA+CD25-. CDR3 coding DNA: TGTGCCAGCCGCCCAACAGGATACACAGATACGCAGTATTTT. It is translated as CASRPTGYTDTQYF.